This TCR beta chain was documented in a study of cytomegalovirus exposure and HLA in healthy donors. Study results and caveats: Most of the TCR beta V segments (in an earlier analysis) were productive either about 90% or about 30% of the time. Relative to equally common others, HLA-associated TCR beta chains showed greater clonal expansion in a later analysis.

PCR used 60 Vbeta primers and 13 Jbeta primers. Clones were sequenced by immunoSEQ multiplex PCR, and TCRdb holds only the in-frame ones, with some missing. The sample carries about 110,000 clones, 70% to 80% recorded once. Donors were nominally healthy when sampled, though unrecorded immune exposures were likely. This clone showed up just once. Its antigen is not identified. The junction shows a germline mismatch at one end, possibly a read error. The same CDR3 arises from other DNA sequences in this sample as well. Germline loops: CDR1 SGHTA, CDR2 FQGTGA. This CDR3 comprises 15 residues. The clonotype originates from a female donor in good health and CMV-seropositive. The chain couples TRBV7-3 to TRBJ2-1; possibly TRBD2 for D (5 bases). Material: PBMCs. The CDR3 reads CASSSLGSSYNEQFF. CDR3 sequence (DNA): TGCGCCAGCAGCTCGCTAGGGAGCTCCTACAATGAGCAGTTCTTC.